This entry lists 27 T cell receptor beta chains sequenced from one sample in a study of shared clonotypes between healthy human individuals. Generated by immunoSEQ multiplex PCR, the TCRdb table keeps only in-frame clones and is missing some. The sample records about 2.2 million clones, over 85% being singletons. Only CD45RO-negative cells positively selected for CCR7 counted as naive CD8 cells, so terminally differentiated effector memory CD45RA+ cells were excluded. The sample consisted of naive CD8+ T cells from PBMCs. The source of these receptors is a man aged 18 to 35 in good health. Some clones in this sample may be carry-over from other donors' samples.

The V and J genes are TRBV9 and TRBJ2-1, with TRBD2 identical over 7 bases. This CDR3 spans 14 amino acids. The V gene's germline CDR1 is SGDLS and CDR2 YYNGEE. The V and J ends lost 4 bases and 6 bases, in that order; junction bases with no gene match: 7. The CDR3 DNA reads as TGTGCCAGCAGCCCCTTTTCGGGGGGCAATGAGCAGTTCTTC. It encodes CASSPFSGGNEQFF.

The CDR3 DNA reads TGTGCCAGCAGCTTGGAGGGAATATATGGGTACAATGAGCAGTTCTTC. This sequence encodes CASSLEGIYGYNEQFF. This chain links TRBV5-6 with TRBJ2-1; D is ambiguous. The CDR3 covers 16 residues. The germline gives CDR1 SGHDT, CDR2 YYEEEE. The V gene lost 0 bases and the J gene lost 4 bases, with 14 bases spanning the gap.

This rearrangement joins TRBV6-6 to TRBJ2-7; no reliable D call. Germline CDR1 is MNHNY and CDR2 is SVGAGI (reference sequence). There are 13 residues in the CDR3. V dropped 0 bases and J dropped 2 bases, with 5 bases sitting between them. CDR3 in amino acids: CASSYSNPYEQYF. CDR3 sequence (DNA): TGTGCCAGCAGTTACTCGAATCCCTACGAGCAGTACTTC.

This chain links TRBV10-3 with TRBJ2-3; 8 positions match TRBD1. V lost 7 bases and J lost 3; bases outside the gene matches: 9. This CDR3 is 15 amino acids long. CDR1 is ENHRY, CDR2 SYGVKD, per germline. CDR3 in amino acids: CAIKSPTGATDTQYF. The CDR3 nucleotides are TGTGCCATCAAGAGCCCGACAGGGGCGACAGATACGCAGTATTTT.

The V call is TRBV5-5, the J call TRBJ1-5; D uncertain. CDR1 is SGHKS and CDR2 is YYEKEE in the germline V gene (reference sequence). This CDR3 comprises 14 residues. Trimming shortened V by 4 bases and J by 4 bases, and 12 bases separated the two germline ends. CDR3 nucleotides: TGTGCCAGCAGCGGGTTGACGGTAAATCAGCCCCAGCATTTT. It codes for CASSGLTVNQPQHF. Looking up the rest from reference TRBV5-5 and TRBJ1-5 gives the full variable domain: DAGVTQSPTHLIKTRGQQVTLRCSPISGHKSVSWYQQVLGQGPQFIFQYYEKEERGRGNFPDRFSARQFPNYSSELNVNALLLGDSALYLCASSGLTVNQPQHFGDGTRLSIL.

The chain employs TRBV6-5 and TRBJ1-5, with D perhaps matching TRBD1 (5 bases). The ends were cut back, 5 bases at V and 2 bases at J, with 13 bases in the middle. The CDR3 consists of 15 residues. Looked up from germline, CDR1 is MNHEY and CDR2 is SVGAGI. CDR3 residues: CASSQSGKGNQPQHF. CDR3 nucleotide sequence: TGTGCCAGCAGTCAGTCAGGGAAGGGCAATCAGCCCCAGCATTTT.

In the case of this clone: The sample holds other DNA sequences that translate to the same CDR3. J is TRBJ2-1 and V is TRBV7-9; no clear D. CDR1 SEHNR and CDR2 FQNEAQ come from the germline V gene (reference sequence). This CDR3 contains 12 residues. V shed 5 bases and J shed 6 bases, with 8 bases lying between them. The CDR3 loop reads CASSPDLNEQFF. The CDR3 DNA is TGTGCCAGCAGCCCTGACCTCAATGAGCAGTTCTTC.

The V and J genes are TRBV4-1 and TRBJ1-5; no clear D. This CDR3 contains 13 residues. V dropped 2 bases and J dropped 6 bases, with 8 bases sitting between them. CDR1 and CDR2 from the germline V gene are MGHRA and YSYEKL. CDR3 in DNA: TGCGCCAGCAGCCAATTTGCGGGTCAGCCCCAGCATTTT. The encoded protein is CASSQFAGQPQHF.

Only a few counts were recorded for this clone. This rearrangement joins TRBV4-1 to TRBJ1-1; weak D call: TRBD1 (6 bases). The CDR3 covers 15 residues. The V end was cut by 3 bases, the J end by 1 base, with 12 bases between. In germline, CDR1 is MGHRA, CDR2 YSYEKL. In DNA, the CDR3 is TGCGCCAGCAGCCAGCCCGGGACAACGAACACTGAAGCTTTCTTT. Its translation is CASSQPGTTNTEAFF.

The chain's CDR3 is CSVQTDSFNTGELFF. The CDR3 DNA reads TGCAGCGTCCAAACGGACAGCTTCAACACCGGGGAGCTGTTTTTT. This chain connects TRBV29-1 to TRBJ2-2; D might be TRBD1 (6 bases). Between the trimmed V and J ends, which lost 6 bases and 2 bases, there was a span of 16 bases. Per the germline V gene, CDR1 is SQVTM and CDR2 is ANQGSEA. The CDR3 has 15 amino acids.

The chain joins TRBV27 to TRBJ2-7; D is undetermined. The CDR3 contains 14 residues. Germline CDR1 and CDR2: MNHEY and SMNVEV (reference sequence). V gave up 4 bases and J gave up 4 bases, with 14 bases separating them. The CDR3: CASSSRGGKYEQYF. CDR3 bases: TGTGCCAGCAGTTCCCGCGGTGGGAAATACGAGCAGTACTTC.

The chain combines TRBV11-2 with TRBJ2-1, with D perhaps TRBD1 (6 bases). The CDR3 consists of 14 residues. Deletions cut 5 bases from V and 8 bases from J, with 16 bases between. Germline V gene lookup returns CDR1 SGHAT and CDR2 FQNNGV. The CDR3 loop reads CASSNGQKGDEQFF. The DNA of the CDR3 is TGTGCCAGCAGCAACGGACAGAAGGGCGATGAGCAGTTCTTC. Supplemented by reference TRBV11-2 and TRBJ2-1, the full variable domain reads EAGVAQSPRYKIIEKRQSVAFWCNPISGHATLYWYQQILGQGPKLLIQFQNNGVVDDSQLPKDRFSAERLKGVDSTLKIQPAKLEDSAVYLCASSNGQKGDEQFFGPGTRLTVL.

The chain carries TRBV21-1 and TRBJ1-3. TRBV21-1 corresponds to a pseudogene. There are 14 residues in the CDR3. The CDR3 DNA reads TGTGCCAGCAGCAAAGGGATCTCTGGAAACACCATATATTTT. It yields the protein CASSKGISGNTIYF.

The V and J genes are TRBV19 and TRBJ1-1; TRBD1 might be the D (5 bases). Germline CDR1 and CDR2: LNHDA and SQIVND (reference sequence). CDR3 length: 14 residues. V gave up 7 bases and J gave up 7 bases, with 19 bases separating them. CDR3 bases: TGTGCCAGTACTCCCACGAGGTGGGGGAGTGAAGCTTTCTTT. Protein: CASTPTRWGSEAFF.

This clone was seen only once. The V and J genes are TRBV29-1 and TRBJ2-1; D could derive from TRBD1 or TRBD2 (5 bases each). Germline CDR1 reads SQVTM; CDR2 reads ANQGSEA. This CDR3 spans 14 amino acids. V was trimmed by 5 bases and J by 6 bases, leaving 17 bases between them. CDR3 in amino acids: CSVRPPGALNEQFF. The CDR3 nucleotides read TGCAGCGTTCGACCCCCCGGGGCGCTCAATGAGCAGTTCTTC.

This clone has just a few counts. This chain connects TRBV7-2 to TRBJ1-5, with D hard to call. The CDR3 totals 14 residues. The germline V and J ends were trimmed by 1 base and 3 bases, with 7 bases remaining between them. Germline CDR1 is SGHTA and CDR2 is FQGNSA. The CDR3 is CASSLGGINQPQHF. CDR3 in DNA: TGTGCCAGCAGCTTAGGGGGAATCAATCAGCCCCAGCATTTT.

The sample holds a few counts of this clone. DNA for the CDR3: TGTGCCAGCAGCTCTCGCACCAGGGGGCCCCAACAGCCCCAGCATTTT. Translation: CASSSRTRGPQQPQHF. V gene TRBV7-8 combines with J gene TRBJ1-5; 8 bases are shared with TRBD1. The CDR3 covers 16 residues. The germline V gene has CDR1 SGHVS and CDR2 FQNEAQ. Germline trimming cut 4 bases from V and 7 bases from J; bases unmatched to any gene: 12.

This chain links TRBV7-7 with TRBJ2-5; D perhaps matches TRBD2 (5 bases). The germline V gene has CDR1 SSHAT and CDR2 FNYEAQ (reference sequence). This CDR3 is built from 14 residues. Trimming took 3 bases from V and 5 from J, leaving 13 bases between them. In DNA form, the CDR3 reads TGTGCCAGCAGCTTGGCGGGCCAAGGGGAGACCCAGTACTTC. It is translated as CASSLAGQGETQYF.

V and J are TRBV13 and TRBJ1-2, with a weak D call TRBD1 (5 bases). The CDR3 covers 15 residues. CDR1 PRHDT and CDR2 FYEKMQ come from the germline V gene (reference sequence). Trimming took 5 bases from V and 0 from J, leaving 13 bases between them. This CDR3 is CASSPQDSSNYGYTF. The CDR3 coding sequence is TGTGCCAGCAGCCCGCAAGACAGCTCTAACTATGGCTACACCTTC.

This clone was seen just once. The J gene is TRBJ1-1, the V gene TRBV25-1; no reliable D call. Germline CDR1 and CDR2: MGHDK and SYGVNS. The CDR3 is 15 residues long. The V end was cut by 3 bases, the J end by 4 bases, with 15 bases between. The CDR3 loop reads CASSDRQALTTEAFF. The CDR3 DNA reads TGTGCCAGCAGTGATAGGCAGGCCCTTACCACTGAAGCTTTCTTT.

This sequence joins TRBV5-8 and TRBJ1-1, with 7 bases matching TRBD1. The V gene's germline CDR1 is SGHTS and CDR2 YDEGEE. The V gene end was trimmed by 2 bases and the J gene end by 6 bases; junction bases not matched to a gene: 7. The CDR3 loop spans 14 amino acids. The CDR3 DNA follows: TGTGCCAGCAGCTTAATCCCAGGGGGGGCTGAAGCTTTCTTT. It specifies CASSLIPGGAEAFF.

This clone occurred once. The genes are TRBV27 and TRBJ1-4; D might be TRBD1 (6 bases). The V end was cut by 4 bases, the J end by 8 bases, with 17 bases between. Germline assignment: CDR1 MNHEY and CDR2 SMNVEV (reference sequence). This CDR3 contains 15 residues. CDR3 in amino acids: CASSWTASTGEKLFF. For the CDR3, the DNA is TGTGCCAGCAGTTGGACAGCCTCCACCGGGGAAAAACTGTTTTTT.

The rearrangement links TRBV5-1 to TRBJ1-4; D is uncertain. The CDR3 is 16 amino acids. The germline CDR1 and CDR2 sequences are SGHRS and YFSETQ. Trimming cost V 1 base and J 5 bases, with 15 bases left between them. The CDR3 reads CASSLHPERPNEKLFF. Here the CDR3 DNA reads TGCGCCAGCAGCTTGCATCCTGAGAGGCCCAATGAAAAACTGTTTTTT.

This clone has just one count. CDR3 region: CASSHQQMNTGELFF. CDR3 in DNA: TGTGCCAGCAGCCACCAGCAGATGAACACCGGGGAGCTGTTTTTT. The chain is built from TRBV4-2 and TRBJ2-2; no clear D gene. Per the germline V gene, CDR1 is LGHNA and CDR2 is YNFKEQ. V lost 3 bases to trimming and J lost 1 base, with 9 bases between them. This CDR3 region has 15 residues.

The gene calls are TRBV27 and TRBJ1-5; D possibly corresponds to TRBD1 (5 bases). CDR3 length: 15 amino acids. Per germline, CDR1 MNHEY and CDR2 SMNVEV (reference sequence). Trimming shortened V by 8 bases and J by 4 bases, and 18 bases separated the two germline ends. CDR3 sequence: CASARRRGENQPQHF. The CDR3 DNA is TGTGCCAGCGCACGCCGTAGGGGAGAAAATCAGCCCCAGCATTTT.

The chain joins TRBV4-1 to TRBJ1-2, with TRBD1 matching over 10 bases. Per the germline V gene, CDR1 is MGHRA and CDR2 is YSYEKL. The CDR3 has 15 residues. The V segment lost 5 bases and the J segment 2 bases; nucleotides outside the gene matches: 5. The CDR3 DNA follows: TGCGCCAGCAGCTCACCGGGACAGGGGAACTATGGCTACACCTTC. The encoded protein is CASSSPGQGNYGYTF.

This chain joins TRBV12-5 and TRBJ2-1, with TRBD2 matching over 12 bases. CDR3 size: 15 residues. Germline values: CDR1 LGHNT, CDR2 FRNRAP. V shed 3 bases and J 10 bases; nucleotides not matched to a gene: 7. The CDR3 DNA sequence: TGTGCTAGTGGTTTCCGACTAGCGGGAGAAGGGGAGCAGTTCTTC. Amino acid sequence: CASGFRLAGEGEQFF. The entire variable domain, with the rest obtained from reference TRBV12-5 and TRBJ2-1, is as follows: DARVTQTPRHKVTEMGQEVTMRCQPILGHNTVFWYRQTMMQGLELLAYFRNRAPLDDSGMPKDRFSAEMPDATLATLKIQPSEPRDSAVYFCASGFRLAGEGEQFFGPGTRLTVL.